This T cell receptor (beta chain) is from a study of shared clonotypes between healthy human individuals. Study at large: Researchers assigned three CD4 naive, three CD4 memory, two CD8 naive and one CD8 memory plate to each donor.

Only in-frame clones appear in the TCRdb table, and some are missing; sequencing was by immunoSEQ multiplex PCR. The data hold approximately 1.5 million clones, with around 98.5% observed a single time. Germline-derived CDR1 and CDR2 are SGHNT and YYREEE (reference sequence). Trimming took off 0 bases at V and 1 base at J, with 10 bases between the two ends. This CDR3 has 15 amino acids. Sample: naive CD4+ T cells sorted from blood. The sample's subset: CD45RA+ positively selected. The chain is built from TRBV5-4 and TRBJ1-1; tentatively, D is TRBD1 (5 bases). This clonotype was obtained from a young man in good health. CDR3 region: CASSLGRAGNTEAFF. CDR3 nucleotides: TGTGCCAGCAGCTTGGGCAGGGCAGGGAACACTGAAGCTTTCTTT.